This TCR beta chain came from a study of cytotoxic CD8 clonotypes in ibrutinib-treated CLL. Study in general: Investigators collected response samples after a median around 12 months of treatment, range 6 to 36.

Overall study findings and caveats: The clonality went up when patients responded to ibrutinib and dropped back toward baseline at progression. Clonality at baseline surpassed age-matched healthy donors and tracked circulating CD8+ T-cell counts.

Target depth was 1 in 200,000 to 1 in 1 million T cells, about 10x per clonotype. TCRdb's copy holds only in-frame clones and misses some; the assay was immunoSEQ multiplex PCR. The sample comprises about 35,000 clones, around 75% of which are singletons, and about a sixth rests with the top ten. V lost 1 base, J lost 0 bases, and 13 bases lay in between. Germline assignment: CDR1 MNHNS and CDR2 SASEGT. CDR3 length: 17 residues. With regard to this clone: No antigen is known for it.

The receptor comes from a human donor with chronic lymphocytic leukemia. The source material was PBMCs, sampled at disease progression, from a patient treated with ibrutinib. This chain links TRBV6-1 with TRBJ2-4; D possibly matches TRBD1 or TRBD2 (6 bases each). This CDR3 reads CASSEVPPGAAKNIQYF. The CDR3 DNA follows: TGTGCCAGCAGTGAAGTGCCCCCGGGGGCAGCCAAAAACATTCAGTACTTC.